This TCR beta chain was recorded in a study of cytomegalovirus exposure and HLA in healthy donors. It was with 60 Vbeta and 13 Jbeta primers that the PCR ran. Generated by immunoSEQ multiplex PCR, the TCRdb table keeps only in-frame clones and is missing some. The sample has roughly 120,000 clones; the top ten hold approximately 3.8%. Germline V gene sequence: CDR1 LNHDA, CDR2 SQIVND (reference sequence). This CDR3 comprises 15 residues. Trimming removed 6 bases at V and 0 bases at J, with 15 bases between. Overall study results and limits: A prior analysis recorded that most TCR beta V segments were productive about 90% or about 30% of the time. Later genetic work tied a missense DCLRE1C variant to beta-chain V and J trimming.

As regards this clone: Its target is not known.

The chain links TRBV19 to TRBJ2-7, with D perhaps matching TRBD2 (5 bases). The sequenced sample was PBMCs. This TCR came from a man aged 18 to 29 in good health and CMV-seronegative. The CDR3: CASSPGLRSSYEQYF. Written as DNA, the CDR3 is TGTGCCAGTAGCCCTGGACTGAGGAGCTCCTACGAGCAGTACTTC.